This T cell receptor (beta chain) was recovered during a study of T cell changes during pregnancy in multiple sclerosis (dated by TCRdb to between 2018 and 2021). General notes on the study: In women with multiple sclerosis, the researchers looked at how the T cell repertoire shifted as pregnancy progressed.

The V and J ends are trimmed by 3 bases and 8 bases, leaving 16 bases between them. Including the terminal cysteine and phenylalanine, the CDR3 comprises 13 residues. Solely the CDR3 DNA is kept, with 39 bases framed from the first base. CDR1 SQVTM and CDR2 ANQGSEA are derived from the germline V gene. As to this clone: Its antigen remains unidentified. No much larger clone is present one base from it, and per-base qualities are unavailable.

To prepare the library, the immunoSEQ multiplex PCR assay was applied. The table was pulled from immuneACCESS by TCRdb, which kept in-frame rearrangements only. Such tables lose some clones; where checked, under half of the loss comes from unresolved V genes, and the rest has no known cause. The sample table holds under 60,000 clones, of which about 90% were seen once. The biggest ten clones account for 0.6% to 0.7% of the sample. The material was CD4+ T cells from peripheral blood mononuclear cells, obtained after pregnancy. The TCR was taken from a female donor with multiple sclerosis, enrolled in a pregnancy study. The chain is made from TRBV29-1 and TRBJ1-2, with TRBD1 perhaps the D gene, on 6 matching bases. The CDR3 region has the sequence CSVDEGRGYGYTF. The DNA sequence follows: TGCAGCGTTGACGAGGGCAGGGGATACGGCTACACCTTC.